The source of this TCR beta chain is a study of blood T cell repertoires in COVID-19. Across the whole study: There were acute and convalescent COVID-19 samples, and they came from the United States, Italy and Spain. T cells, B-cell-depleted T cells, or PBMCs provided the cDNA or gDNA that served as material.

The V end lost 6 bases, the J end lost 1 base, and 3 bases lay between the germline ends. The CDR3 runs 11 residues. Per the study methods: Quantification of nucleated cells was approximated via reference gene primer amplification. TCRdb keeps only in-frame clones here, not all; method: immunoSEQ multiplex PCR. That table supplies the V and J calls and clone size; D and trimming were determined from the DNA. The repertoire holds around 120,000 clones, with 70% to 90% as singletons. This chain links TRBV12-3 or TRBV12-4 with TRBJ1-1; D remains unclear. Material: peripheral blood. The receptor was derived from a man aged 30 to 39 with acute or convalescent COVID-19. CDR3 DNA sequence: TGTGCCAGCAGACAGAACACTGAAGCTTTCTTT. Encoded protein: CASRQNTEAFF.